One and the same sample provided the 22 T cell receptor beta chains below, sequenced in a study of shared clonotypes between healthy human individuals. The repertoire was sequenced with immunoSEQ multiplex PCR; TCRdb's copy has only in-frame clones and lacks some. The repertoire holds 1 million to 1.3 million clones, with around 78% as singletons. Sequencing was done on a sample of memory CD4+ T cells from PBMCs. Subset noted: CD45RA-negative fraction. All receptors derive from a man aged 18 to 29 in good health. Some clones in this sample may be carry-over from other donors' samples.

V gene TRBV7-2 combines with J gene TRBJ2-1; 10 bases map to TRBD2. CDR3 length: 14 residues. V was clipped by 5 bases and J by 7 bases; unmatched bases: 5. CDR1 is SGHTA, CDR2 FQGNSA, per germline. Here the CDR3 reads CASSTAGGMNEQFF. The CDR3 bases are TGTGCCAGCAGCACAGCGGGAGGGATGAATGAGCAGTTCTTC.

The chain combines TRBV5-1 with TRBJ2-7, with TRBD1 matching over 7 bases. This CDR3 spans 14 amino acids. The ends lost 4 bases at V and 1 base at J; junction bases unmatched: 5. Germline V lookup: CDR1 SGHRS, CDR2 YFSETQ. The CDR3 protein is CASSTPGQSYEQYF. CDR3 coding DNA: TGCGCCAGCAGCACTCCGGGACAGTCCTACGAGCAGTACTTC.

For the CDR3, the DNA is TGCAGCGCTACCACAGGGGATTATAATTCACCCCTCCACTTT. This sequence encodes CSATTGDYNSPLHF. The chain couples TRBV29-1 to TRBJ1-6; 7 nucleotides line up with TRBD1. The J segment lost 4 bases and the V segment lost 7 bases, leaving 7 bases of the junction unmatched. There are 14 residues in the CDR3. The germline gives CDR1 SQVTM, CDR2 ANQGSEA.

A note on this clone: A far larger clone is just one base off, so this is likely a read error. The rearrangement joins TRBV29-1 to TRBJ2-5; D is unresolved. CDR3 length: 12 amino acids. Trimming took off 7 bases at V and 0 bases at J, with 9 bases between the two ends. CDR1 SQVTM and CDR2 ANQGSEA come from the germline V gene. The CDR3 here is CSASPDQETQYF. The CDR3 region has the DNA TGCAGCGCTTCCCCAGACCAAGAGACCCAGTACTTC.

The chain recombines TRBV7-3 with TRBJ1-1, with D tentatively TRBD1 (6 bases). This CDR3 spans 17 amino acids. Trimming cost V 5 bases and J 0 bases, with 19 bases left between them. Germline CDR1 SGHTA, CDR2 FQGTGA. Here the CDR3 reads CASSAPRGPDMNTEAFF. CDR3 DNA sequence: TGTGCCAGCAGCGCCCCCAGGGGTCCGGACATGAACACTGAAGCTTTCTTT. The variable domain in full, completed from reference TRBV7-3 and TRBJ1-1, reads GAGVSQTPSNKVTEKGKYVELRCDPISGHTALYWYRQSLGQGPEFLIYFQGTGAADDSGLPNDRFFAVRPEGSVSTLKIQRTERGDSAVYLCASSAPRGPDMNTEAFFGQGTRLTVV.

The rearrangement joins TRBV14 to TRBJ2-6, with TRBD1 matching over 7 bases. The CDR3 has 16 amino acids. Germline V CDR1 and CDR2: SGHDN, FVKESK. V trimming: 4 bases; J trimming: 1 base; junction bases outside the gene matches: 4. CDR3 sequence reads: CASSLYRGSGANVLTF. The CDR3, as DNA: TGTGCCAGCAGCCTCTACAGGGGATCTGGGGCCAACGTCCTGACTTTC.

The chain carries TRBV5-5 and TRBJ1-1, with a tentative D call TRBD1 (5 bases). The CDR3 totals 12 residues. V was clipped by 9 bases and J by 3 bases, with 12 bases between them. Germline lookup yields CDR1 SGHKS and CDR2 YYEKEE (reference sequence). CDR3 region: CATNDRDTEAFF. The CDR3 DNA reads as TGTGCCACCAACGACAGAGACACTGAAGCTTTCTTT.

J is TRBJ2-7 and V is TRBV28; 7 bases map to TRBD2. The germline gives CDR1 MDHEN, CDR2 SYDVKM. V was pared by 1 base and J by 7 bases, with 10 bases of the junction left unmatched. The CDR3 length is 15 residues. This CDR3 reads CASSLSGRAAGEQYF. CDR3 nucleotide sequence: TGTGCCAGCAGTTTATCTGGGAGGGCCGCGGGGGAGCAGTACTTC. The complete variable domain, with remaining parts taken from reference TRBV28 and TRBJ2-7, reads DVKVTQSSRYLVKRTGEKVFLECVQDMDHENMFWYRQDPGLGLRLIYFSYDVKMKEKGDIPEGYSVSREKKERFSLILESASTNQTSMYLCASSLSGRAAGEQYFGPGTRLTVT.

V usage is TRBV7-3 and J usage is TRBJ2-5, with D possibly being TRBD1 (5 bases). V shed 2 bases and J shed 4 bases, with 17 bases lying between them. Germline V gives CDR1 SGHTA, CDR2 FQGTGA. The CDR3 covers 16 residues. The CDR3 DNA sequence: TGTGCCAGCAGCTTATTGGGCAGGGTATTGGGAGAGACCCAGTACTTC. Amino acids: CASSLLGRVLGETQYF.

V gene TRBV30 combines with J gene TRBJ2-7, with D possibly TRBD2 on 5 matching bases. V lost 0 bases and J 10 bases, leaving 10 bases between the germline ends. The length of the CDR3 is 11 residues. Germline loops: CDR1 GTSNPN, CDR2 SVGIG (reference sequence). The CDR3 reads CAWSVSGNQYF. The CDR3, as DNA: TGTGCCTGGAGTGTTTCCGGGAATCAGTACTTC.

This clone appeared a single time. The chain employs TRBV5-1 and TRBJ2-1; the match to TRBD2 covers 8 bases. This CDR3 spans 17 amino acids. With V trimmed by 0 bases and J by 9 bases, 14 bases remained unmatched. Germline V gene data show CDR1 as SGHRS and CDR2 as YFSETQ. The DNA for the CDR3 is TGCGCCAGCAGCTTGGAGGGCCTTGTCGGGAGGGCCGGTGAGCAGTTCTTC. Translation: CASSLEGLVGRAGEQFF.

The gene calls are TRBV15 and TRBJ1-4; D remains ambiguous. Germline V CDR1 and CDR2: LNHNV, YYDKDF (reference sequence). CDR3 length: 13 residues. Trimming shortened V by 5 bases and J by 0 bases, and 4 bases separated the two germline ends. The CDR3 region is CATSGSTNEKLFF. CDR3 coding DNA: TGTGCCACCAGCGGGTCAACTAATGAAAAACTGTTTTTT.

V usage is TRBV6-1 and J usage is TRBJ1-1, with a weak D call TRBD1 (5 bases). V lost 2 bases to trimming and J lost 1 base, with 14 bases between them. Germline lookup yields CDR1 MNHNS and CDR2 SASEGT. This CDR3 is 16 amino acids long. This CDR3 is CASSEQWDGGNTEAFF. In nucleotides, the CDR3 is TGTGCCAGCAGTGAACAGTGGGACGGGGGGAACACTGAAGCTTTCTTT.

The chain carries TRBV7-3 and TRBJ2-6, with D possibly matching TRBD1 (7 bases). The V end was cut by 5 bases, the J end by 0 bases, with 26 bases between. CDR1 and CDR2 from the germline V gene are SGHTA and FQGTGA. This CDR3 has 21 residues. This CDR3 is CASSLAPGQPQRVSGANVLTF. The CDR3 DNA reads TGTGCCAGCAGCCTAGCGCCGGGACAGCCCCAGAGGGTCTCTGGGGCCAACGTCCTGACTTTC.

In regard to this clone: The same CDR3 arises from other DNA sequences in this sample as well. DNA of the CDR3: TGTGCCAGCAGTTTAGGCGGATCCTACGAGCAGTACTTC. Amino acids: CASSLGGSYEQYF. This rearrangement joins TRBV28 to TRBJ2-7; D remains ambiguous. The CDR3 is 13 amino acids. Germline V gene data show CDR1 as MDHEN and CDR2 as SYDVKM. With 2 bases removed from V and 1 base from J, the gap between germline ends came to 6 bases.

In the case of this clone: This may stem from a read error, because a much larger clone lies one nucleotide away. V gene TRBV29-1 combines with J gene TRBJ2-7; 7 bases agree with TRBD2. The germline V gene has CDR1 SQVTM and CDR2 ANQGSEA. The CDR3 is 15 residues long. Trimming cost V 6 bases and J 5 bases; bases outside gene matches: 16. The CDR3 DNA reads as TGCAGCGTGGCGGCGGCTAGCGGACCTGGTCACGAGCAGTACTTC. Protein product: CSVAAASGPGHEQYF.

As to this clone: This sample includes further DNA sequences coding for the same CDR3. The rearrangement joins TRBV30 to TRBJ1-5; unclear D gene. The CDR3 runs 12 residues. From germline, CDR1 is GTSNPN and CDR2 SVGIG (reference sequence). Trimming pared 0 bases from V and 3 bases from J, leaving 3 bases between. CDR3 loop: CAWSVLNQPQHF. Written as DNA, the CDR3 is TGTGCCTGGAGTGTACTCAATCAGCCCCAGCATTTT.

This chain joins TRBV5-1 and TRBJ2-5; D uncertain. Germline-derived CDR1 and CDR2 are SGHRS and YFSETQ. The CDR3 extends over 12 amino acids. The germline V and J ends were trimmed by 4 bases and 6 bases, with 10 bases remaining between them. The CDR3 coding sequence is TGCGCCAGCAGCGCAAGTCAGCAGACCCAGTACTTC. It is translated as CASSASQQTQYF.

In its sample, this clone was seen once. The V and J genes are TRBV5-1 and TRBJ2-5, with TRBD1 matching over 11 bases. Germline loops: CDR1 SGHRS, CDR2 YFSETQ. Unmatched junction bases numbered 5, after V lost 6 bases and J lost 4 bases. The CDR3 length is 14 residues. The CDR3: CASNAGQGAETQYF. The CDR3 nucleotides are TGCGCCAGCAACGCCGGACAGGGGGCAGAGACCCAGTACTTC.

The V call is TRBV5-1, the J call TRBJ1-2; D unclear. Germline CDR1 is SGHRS and CDR2 is YFSETQ. CDR3 length: 14 amino acids. Trimming took off 4 bases at V and 6 bases at J, with 16 bases between the two ends. The CDR3 nucleotides read TGCGCCAGCAGCCCCCTTGGCCCACTGGATGGCTACACCTTC. It yields the protein CASSPLGPLDGYTF.

The rearrangement links TRBV4-2 to TRBJ2-6; D remains unclear. The V and J ends lost 0 bases and 0 bases respectively, with 3 bases between them. Germline V lookup: CDR1 LGHNA, CDR2 YNFKEQ. The CDR3 contains 15 residues. CDR3 nucleotides: TGTGCCAGCAGCCAAGAATCCTCTGGGGCCAACGTCCTGACTTTC. This codes for CASSQESSGANVLTF.

The V gene is TRBV5-4, the J gene TRBJ1-3; possible D gene TRBD1, 6 bases. V lost 0 bases and J 4 bases, leaving 11 bases between the germline ends. The CDR3 spans 15 residues. From germline, CDR1 is SGHNT and CDR2 YYREEE (reference sequence). CDR3 in DNA: TGTGCCAGCAGCTTGGTGGGGGCCTCGGGAAACACCATATATTTT. It translates to CASSLVGASGNTIYF.